The next 24 T cell receptor beta chains were all read from a single sample in a study of blood T cells in healthy people across ages. Through a sample-barcoded 5' primer and a J-beta primer mix, a second PCR was run for about 7 to 12 cycles. TCRdb re-called the 5' RACE reads through MiXCR, storing one row per CDR3 protein. The sample includes about 730,000 distinct CDR3 sequences, roughly two fifths of them seen just once. The specimen was blood. These receptors came from a woman aged 55 to 70 in good health.

This clonotype was seen only a few times. The chain employs TRBV7-2 and TRBJ2-1; 9 bases are shared with TRBD2. The trim removed 4 bases at V and 4 bases at J, leaving 11 bases unmatched. The CDR3 covers 17 residues. Germline V lookup: CDR1 SGHTA, CDR2 FQGNSA. The CDR3 coding sequence is TGTGCCAGCAGCTCCAACGGCGGGCTAGCGGGGTACAATGAGCAGTTCTTC. This codes for CASSSNGGLAGYNEQFF.

Of note for this clonotype: One base away lies a much larger clone, so this may be a sequencing read error. This chain connects TRBV20-1 to TRBJ2-7, with 8 bases that match TRBD1. J gave up 4 bases and V 4 bases, and 12 bases lay outside the gene matches. The CDR3 extends over 15 amino acids. Germline values: CDR1 DFQATT, CDR2 SNEGSKA (reference sequence). CDR3 DNA sequence: TGCAGTGCTACCGATCCGGACAGGGAGTCGTACGAGCAGTACTTC. Protein product: CSATDPDRESYEQYF.

This chain joins TRBV6-2 or TRBV6-3 and TRBJ2-7, with D tentatively TRBD2 (5 bases). This CDR3 region has 16 residues. V gave up 2 bases and J gave up 5 bases, with 19 bases separating them. The germline CDR1 and CDR2 sequences are MNHEY and SVGEGT. CDR3 sequence: CASSYGSGGQTDEQYF. The CDR3 DNA reads as TGTGCCAGCAGTTACGGATCGGGCGGGCAGACCGACGAGCAGTACTTC.

This clonotype was seen only a few times. V and J are TRBV6-1 and TRBJ2-7; D is unclear. There are 13 residues in the CDR3. Germline CDR1 is MNHNS and CDR2 is SASEGT. Trimming cost V 7 bases and J 1 base, with 11 bases left between them. The CDR3 is CASKQQTSYEQYF. As DNA, the CDR3 is TGTGCCAGCAAACAGCAAACATCCTACGAGCAGTACTTC.

The V call is TRBV20-1, the J call TRBJ2-5; D gene ambiguous. CDR1 and CDR2 from the germline V gene are DFQATT and SNEGSKA (reference sequence). CDR3 length equals 12 residues. V lost 3 bases to trimming and J lost 3 bases, with 8 bases between them. This CDR3 is CSASQKKETQYF. CDR3 bases: TGCAGTGCTAGCCAGAAAAAAGAGACCCAGTACTTC.

In this sample, this clonotype turned up once. The V call is TRBV3-1, the J call TRBJ2-2, with D unresolved. Trimming pared 4 bases from V and 6 bases from J, leaving 12 bases between. Germline V gene sequence: CDR1 LGHDT, CDR2 YNNKEL (reference sequence). CDR3 size: 14 residues. In DNA form, the CDR3 reads TGTGCCAGCAGCCCGAACCTAGACGCCGGGGAGCTGTTTTTT. Residues: CASSPNLDAGELFF.

Details on this clonotype: Being one base from a much bigger clone, this may be a read error. The rearrangement links TRBV20-1 to TRBJ2-1, with D maybe TRBD1 (6 bases). This CDR3 spans 14 amino acids. CDR1 DFQATT and CDR2 SNEGSKA come from the germline V gene (reference sequence). Trimming removed 5 bases from V and 2 bases from J, with 13 bases in between. The CDR3, as DNA: TGCAGTGCTTGCTCGAGGGACACCTACAATGAGCAGTTCTTC. Translating gives CSACSRDTYNEQFF.

This clonotype was recorded a few times. The chain combines TRBV2 with TRBJ2-7; TRBD1 matches at 9 bases. In germline, CDR1 is SNHLY, CDR2 FYNNEI. The CDR3 length is 13 residues. The junction had 5 bases not matched to a gene; V was cut back by 8 bases and J by 3 bases. CDR3 protein: CASADRGDYEQYF. The CDR3 DNA reads as TGTGCCAGCGCCGACAGGGGGGACTACGAGCAGTACTTC.

J is TRBJ2-5 and V is TRBV7-9; weak D call: TRBD2 (6 bases). CDR3 length equals 17 residues. Germline assignment: CDR1 SEHNR and CDR2 FQNEAQ (reference sequence). The V and J ends lost 2 bases and 11 bases respectively, with 27 bases between them. This chain's CDR3 is CASSLSGYRDSSLEQYF. The CDR3 DNA reads as TGTGCCAGCAGCTTAAGTGGGTACCGGGACTCAAGTCTGGAGCAGTACTTC.

The CDR3 nucleotides are TGCAGCGCCGCGGGGGAGGGATATCAGCCCCAGCATTTT. Its translation: CSAAGEGYQPQHF. J is TRBJ1-5 and V is TRBV29-1; perhaps TRBD1 as D (5 bases). In germline, CDR1 is SQVTM, CDR2 ANQGSEA. The CDR3 consists of 13 residues. With 7 bases removed from V and 5 bases from J, the gap between germline ends came to 15 bases.

V and J are TRBV7-9 and TRBJ1-2; TRBD1 matches at 12 bases. J gave up 2 bases and V 5 bases, and 9 bases lay outside the gene matches. Germline CDR1 SEHNR, CDR2 FQNEAQ (reference sequence). The CDR3 runs 17 residues. In DNA, the CDR3 is TGTGCCAGCAGCAGGGGACAGGGGGCGATCCGGAACTATGGCTACACCTTC. It is translated as CASSRGQGAIRNYGYTF. Full variable domain (remainder filled in from reference TRBV7-9 and TRBJ1-2): DTGVSQNPRHKITKRGQNVTFRCDPISEHNRLYWYRQTLGQGPEFLTYFQNEAQLEKSRLLSDRFSAERPKGSFSTLEIQRTEQGDSAMYLCASSRGQGAIRNYGYTFGSGTRLTVV.

The chain uses TRBV29-1 and TRBJ2-5, with D perhaps matching TRBD1 (5 bases). CDR3 length equals 13 residues. The ends were cut back, 3 bases at V and 11 bases at J, with 19 bases in the middle. Germline V gene lookup returns CDR1 SQVTM and CDR2 ANQGSEA. The CDR3 here is CSVEGHGLGEQYF. The CDR3, as DNA: TGCAGCGTTGAGGGGCATGGGTTGGGTGAGCAGTACTTC.

This rearrangement joins TRBV20-1 to TRBJ2-1; 13 positions agree with TRBD2. CDR3 length: 15 residues. Germline V gene lookup returns CDR1 DFQATT and CDR2 SNEGSKA (reference sequence). Trimming removed 6 bases from V and 5 bases from J; junction bases left unmatched: 7. CDR3 bases: TGCAGTGCAAAACTAGCGGGAGGGCCCCACAATGAGCAGTTCTTC. Amino acid sequence: CSAKLAGGPHNEQFF.

This chain links TRBV7-2 with TRBJ1-1; D not resolved. This CDR3 contains 11 residues. The V gene's germline CDR1 is SGHTA and CDR2 FQGNSA. Trimming cost V 5 bases and J 7 bases, with 8 bases left between them. CDR3 amino acids: CASSPHIEAFF. The CDR3 coding sequence is TGTGCCAGCAGCCCCCACATTGAAGCTTTCTTT.

Only a few counts were recorded for this clonotype. The chain employs TRBV29-1 and TRBJ1-2; D not resolved. Germline V gene lookup returns CDR1 SQVTM and CDR2 ANQGSEA. CDR3 length equals 14 residues. V gave up 0 bases and J gave up 4 bases, with 12 bases separating them. CDR3 region: CSVEEIDTLYGYTF. The CDR3 DNA reads as TGCAGCGTTGAAGAAATAGACACGCTCTATGGCTACACCTTC. The full variable domain, completed using reference TRBV29-1 and TRBJ1-2, is SAVISQKPSRDICQRGTSLTIQCQVDSQVTMMFWYRQQPGQSLTLIATANQGSEATYESGFVIDKFPISRPNLTFSTLTVSNMSPEDSSIYLCSVEEIDTLYGYTFGSGTRLTVV.

The chain is built from TRBV6-6 and TRBJ2-1; TRBD2 aligns across 10 bases. The V segment lost 6 bases and the J segment 10 bases; nucleotides outside the gene matches: 12. This CDR3 has 15 residues. Germline CDR1 MNHNY, CDR2 SVGAGI (reference sequence). CDR3: CASREREGGSYEQFF. The CDR3 region has the DNA TGTGCCAGCAGGGAGCGGGAGGGTGGCTCCTACGAGCAGTTCTTC.

In its sample, this clonotype was seen once. The rearrangement uses TRBV19 and TRBJ2-1, with 7 bases fitting TRBD2. The V and J ends lost 7 bases and 4 bases, in that order; junction bases with no gene match: 10. The CDR3 consists of 15 residues. Germline V CDR1 and CDR2: LNHDA, SQIVND (reference sequence). The CDR3 sequence is CASKTSGRGYNEQFF. The CDR3 DNA is TGTGCCAGTAAGACTAGTGGGAGGGGTTACAATGAGCAGTTCTTC.

The V gene is TRBV12-3 or TRBV12-4, the J gene TRBJ2-5; D possibly uses TRBD1 or TRBD2 (7 bases each). There are 13 residues in the CDR3. V lost 5 bases to trimming and J lost 5 bases, with 12 bases between them. CDR3: CASSTGEGETQYF. DNA for the CDR3: TGTGCCAGCAGTACAGGGGAGGGGGAGACCCAGTACTTC.

The rearrangement joins TRBV6-2 or TRBV6-3 to TRBJ2-7; possible D gene TRBD2, 6 bases. The CDR3 extends over 13 amino acids. The V end was cut by 11 bases, the J end by 7 bases, with 21 bases between. Germline V gene data show CDR1 as MNHEY and CDR2 as SVGEGT. The CDR3: CASSSDPYNEQYF. The CDR3, as DNA: TGTGCCTCCTCTAGCGACCCCTACAATGAGCAGTACTTC.

There are a few counts of this clonotype. This chain uses TRBV25-1 with TRBJ1-1; D unclear. V lost 6 bases and J lost 10, with 21 bases in between. This CDR3 has 14 amino acids. CDR1 is MGHDK, CDR2 SYGVNS, per germline. CDR3 sequence (DNA): TGTGCCAGCAGCCCACCCCGGATCCTCGAAGGAGCTTTCTTT. This gives the protein CASSPPRILEGAFF.

This chain links TRBV20-1 with TRBJ2-7; tentative D call: TRBD2 (5 bases). Germline V gene data show CDR1 as DFQATT and CDR2 as SNEGSKA (reference sequence). This CDR3 is 14 amino acids long. The V end lost 6 bases, the J end lost 0 bases, and 15 bases lay between the germline ends. DNA for the CDR3: TGCAGTGCCCCAGGCCTTCGGGGCTCCTACGAGCAGTACTTC. The encoded protein is CSAPGLRGSYEQYF.

This clonotype was picked up a small number of times. The chain links TRBV10-3 to TRBJ2-7; D uncertain. This CDR3 is built from 14 residues. Germline assignment: CDR1 ENHRY and CDR2 SYGVKD. V was pared by 3 bases and J by 0 bases, with 9 bases between. The CDR3 reads CAISDRSNSYEQYF. The CDR3 DNA sequence: TGTGCCATCAGTGACAGGTCAAACTCCTACGAGCAGTACTTC.

This clonotype has a handful of counts. The chain joins TRBV3-1 to TRBJ1-1; TRBD1 aligns across 8 bases. Trimming at V came to 2 bases and at J to 4 bases, leaving 3 bases not matched to a gene. The germline V gene encodes CDR1 LGHDT and CDR2 YNNKEL (reference sequence). CDR3 size: 14 residues. Here the CDR3 reads CASSQQGASTEAFF. Written as DNA, the CDR3 is TGTGCCAGCAGCCAACAGGGGGCCAGCACTGAAGCTTTCTTT. Drawing the rest from reference TRBV3-1 and TRBJ1-1, the complete variable domain is DTAVSQTPKYLVTQMGNDKSIKCEQNLGHDTMYWYKQDSKKFLKIMFSYNNKELIINETVPNRFSPKSPDKAHLNLHINSLELGDSAVYFCASSQQGASTEAFFGQGTRLTVV.

The chain uses TRBV6-6 and TRBJ2-5; 11 bases agree with TRBD2. The germline CDR1 and CDR2 sequences are MNHNY and SVGAGI (reference sequence). The CDR3 extends over 16 amino acids. Losses at the gene ends were 6 bases for V and 0 bases for J; bases not matched to a gene: 6. The CDR3 spells CASSKRLAGNQETQYF. In nucleotides, the CDR3 is TGTGCCAGCAGCAAGCGACTAGCGGGGAACCAAGAGACCCAGTACTTC.